These T cell receptor beta chains were read from a single sample in a study of T cells in Graves' hyperthyroidism and ophthalmopathy. In TCRdb, the multiplex PCR reads were re-called with MiXCR into one record per CDR3 protein. The sample records about 250,000 distinct CDR3 sequences, around 15% being singletons. The sequenced sample was blood. These receptors were collected from a woman aged 45-59 years with Graves' hyperthyroidism that later progressed to Graves' ophthalmopathy. Each CDR3 is given with its conserved first and last residue. D genes are given only for firm matches. Rows give clone size only sometimes, using once, few, many, or a class for an expanded clone.

j_call clone_size v_call d_call cdr3_aa cdr3_nt
TRBJ2-5 many TRBV27 TRBD1 CATRDRGRQETQYF TGTGCCACCCGGGACAGGGGGCGTCAAGAGACCCAGTACTTC
TRBJ2-7 few TRBV9 TRBD2 CASSAASGILNEQYF TGTGCCAGCAGCGCCGCTAGCGGGATTCTCAACGAGCAGTACTTC
TRBJ1-2 - TRBV5-1 TRBD1 CASSLLPPGQGRGSYGYTF TGCGCCAGCAGCTTGCTGCCTCCGGGACAGGGGCGCGGGAGCTATGGCTACACCTTC
TRBJ1-5 - TRBV6-1 - CASRNRQGNQPQHF TGTGCCAGCAGGAATCGACAGGGCAATCAGCCCCAGCATTTT
TRBJ2-1 many TRBV5-1 TRBD2 CASRWAGESYNEQFF TGCGCCAGCCGCTGGGCGGGAGAGTCCTACAATGAGCAGTTCTTC
TRBJ2-2 few TRBV6-1 TRBD1 CASSGGQAVGELFF TGTGCCAGCAGTGGGGGACAGGCGGTCGGGGAGCTGTTTTTT
TRBJ2-4 many TRBV5-8 TRBD1 CASSWDRNLAKNIQYF TGTGCCAGCAGCTGGGACAGAAATCTAGCCAAAAACATTCAGTACTTC
TRBJ1-5 - TRBV7-6 - CASSPRAGLNQPQHF TGCGCCAGCAGCCCCAGGGCCGGTCTAAATCAGCCCCAGCATTTT
TRBJ2-4 few TRBV30 - CAWSVGTLIAKNIQYF TGTGCCTGGAGTGTTGGAACATTAATAGCCAAAAACATTCAGTACTTC
TRBJ2-1 many TRBV6-6 TRBD2 CASSYFGGSYNEQFF TGTGCCAGCAGTTACTTCGGGGGGTCCTACAATGAGCAGTTCTTC
TRBJ2-2 few TRBV20-1 - CSATLSGGRSRGAGELFF TGCAGTGCTACCCTTTCGGGTGGGCGGAGTAGGGGTGCCGGGGAGCTGTTTTTT
TRBJ1-1 many TRBV7-9 - CASMLGTENTEAFF TGTGCCAGCATGTTGGGGACCGAGAACACTGAAGCTTTCTTT
TRBJ1-1 many TRBV12-3/TRBV12-4 TRBD1 CASRSGTGTNTEAFF TGTGCCAGCAGGTCCGGGACAGGGACAAACACTGAAGCTTTCTTT
TRBJ2-3 few TRBV7-2 - CASSLLSGWGGTQYF TGTGCCAGCAGCTTATTATCGGGATGGGGTGGTACGCAGTATTTT
TRBJ1-2 many TRBV2 TRBD1 CASSEARGTLSYGYTF TGTGCCAGCAGTGAAGCCAGGGGGACGTTGTCCTATGGCTACACCTTC
TRBJ2-3 - TRBV2 TRBD2 CASGLAVTDTQYF TGTGCCAGTGGACTAGCGGTCACAGATACGCAGTATTTT
TRBJ2-7 - TRBV7-8 - CASTISREWAYEQYF TGTGCCAGTACGATTAGCAGGGAGTGGGCCTACGAGCAGTACTTC
TRBJ1-5 many TRBV5-1 - CASSREGQSGQPQHF TGCGCCAGCAGCCGGGAGGGGCAAAGCGGCCAGCCCCAGCATTTT
TRBJ2-7 many TRBV29-1 TRBD1 CSVEDGDRGAYEQYF TGCAGCGTTGAAGATGGGGACAGAGGTGCCTACGAGCAGTACTTC
TRBJ2-3 many TRBV5-1 TRBD2 CASSTGLAGVSGTDTQYF TGCGCCAGCAGCACGGGACTAGCGGGAGTATCGGGCACAGATACGCAGTATTTT
TRBJ2-7 many TRBV6-1 TRBD1 CASREQGIGYEQYF TGTGCCAGCAGGGAACAGGGGATTGGCTACGAGCAGTACTTC
TRBJ1-4 - TRBV2 TRBD1 CASRDRTGNEKLFF TGTGCCAGCAGAGACCGGACAGGGAATGAAAAACTGTTTTTT
TRBJ2-7 many TRBV18 TRBD1 CASSRQGNDEQYF TGTGCCAGCTCCCGACAGGGGAATGACGAGCAGTACTTC
TRBJ2-7 - TRBV4-1 - CASSRDTGRDEQYF TGCGCCAGCAGCCGAGACACAGGACGGGACGAGCAGTACTTC
TRBJ2-4 few TRBV14 TRBD1 CASKSRDRGNIQYF TGTGCCAGCAAGTCCCGGGACAGGGGAAACATTCAGTACTTC
TRBJ1-1 - TRBV29-1 - CSATQGRNTEAFF TGCAGCGCCACCCAAGGGAGGAACACTGAAGCTTTCTTT
TRBJ2-1 many TRBV3-1 - CASSHQNEQFF TGTGCCAGCAGCCATCAAAATGAGCAGTTCTTC
TRBJ2-1 many TRBV6-1 - CASSENHDSSYNEQFF TGTGCCAGCAGTGAAAATCATGACAGTTCTTACAATGAGCAGTTCTTC
TRBJ1-1 many TRBV5-6 - CASSLDSFEAFF TGTGCCAGCAGCCTTGACAGTTTTGAAGCTTTCTTT
TRBJ2-7 many TRBV12-3/TRBV12-4 - CASKGGTELYEQYF TGTGCCAGCAAGGGCGGGACAGAACTCTACGAGCAGTACTTC
TRBJ2-1 - TRBV7-8 TRBD2 CASSFLPRGLSPSGRNSYNEQFF TGTGCCAGCAGCTTTTTGCCCAGGGGGCTAAGTCCTAGCGGGAGGAATTCCTACAATGAGCAGTTCTTC
TRBJ2-5 once TRBV5-1 - CASSLSGPQETQYF TGCGCCAGCAGCTTAAGTGGCCCCCAAGAGACCCAGTACTTC
TRBJ1-1 - TRBV27 - CASSSRDDTEAFF TGTGCCAGCAGTAGCCGGGATGACACTGAAGCTTTCTTT
TRBJ2-7 many TRBV10-3 - CAISEGTFSYEQYF TGTGCCATCAGTGAGGGGACATTCTCCTACGAGCAGTACTTC
TRBJ2-2 many TRBV5-1 - CASSLELGGDGELFF TGCGCCAGCAGCTTGGAGCTCGGAGGTGACGGGGAGCTGTTTTTT
TRBJ1-5 - TRBV29-1 TRBD1 CSAGTGPDRPQHF TGCAGCGCCGGGACAGGGCCCGATCGGCCCCAGCATTTT